These 7 T cell receptor beta chains were all obtained from the same sample, sequenced in a study of CDR3 diversity in severe acne. TCRdb analysed the PCR reads with MiXCR anew, one entry per CDR3 protein. The table records about 100,000 distinct CDR3 sequences, 45% to 60% of them present only once. The specimen was blood. All receptors derive from a male donor with acne.

Comments on this clonotype: The junction does not match germline at one end; this may be a read error. This chain joins TRBV10-3 and TRBJ2-7, with a tentative D call TRBD2 (6 bases). CDR3 size: 13 residues. Germline V gene lookup returns CDR1 ENHRY and CDR2 SYGVKD. The CDR3: CASSYGGIYEQYF. The CDR3 coding sequence is TGTGCCAGCAGTTATGGGGGGATCTACGAGCAGTACTTC.

The chain recombines TRBV4-2 with TRBJ2-3, with TRBD2 as a possible D gene (6 bases). Germline assignment: CDR1 LGHNA and CDR2 YNFKEQ. The V and J ends lost 0 bases and 0 bases respectively, with 16 bases between them. The CDR3 extends over 18 amino acids. CDR3 sequence (DNA): TGTGCCAGCAGCCAAGATAGTCCAGCGCGGGGTAGCACAGATACGCAGTATTTT. Translating it yields CASSQDSPARGSTDTQYF.

V is TRBV11-2 and J is TRBJ1-5; D not certain. The CDR3 has 13 residues. Per germline, CDR1 SGHAT and CDR2 FQNNGV. The V gene lost 1 base and the J gene lost 7 bases, with 8 bases spanning the gap. The DNA for the CDR3 is TGTGCCAGCAGCTTAGGAGGGCACCAGCCCCAGCATTTT. Translated, it gives CASSLGGHQPQHF.

CDR3 region: CASSPTTGGRQPQHF. The CDR3 coding sequence is TGTGCCAGCAGTCCTACAACAGGGGGCAGGCAGCCCCAGCATTTT. The rearrangement uses TRBV28 and TRBJ1-5, with 9 bases matching TRBD1. The CDR3 is made up of 15 amino acids. V lost 5 bases to trimming and J lost 7 bases; unmatched junction nucleotides: 9. Germline V CDR1 and CDR2: MDHEN, SYDVKM.

This chain links TRBV7-2 with TRBJ2-2; no clear D. CDR1 and CDR2 from the germline V gene are SGHTA and FQGNSA. V lost 0 bases and J 8 bases, leaving 7 bases between the germline ends. CDR3 length: 13 amino acids. CDR3 DNA: TGTGCCAGCAGCTTAGCGTTTACAGGGGAGCTGTTTTTT. It encodes CASSLAFTGELFF.

This chain connects TRBV7-6 to TRBJ2-2, with unresolved D. The germline gives CDR1 SGHVS, CDR2 FNYEAQ. V was pared by 0 bases and J by 1 base, with 6 bases between. The CDR3 extends over 15 amino acids. Here the CDR3 reads CASSLADKNTGELFF. In DNA form, the CDR3 reads TGTGCCAGCAGCTTAGCCGACAAGAACACCGGGGAGCTGTTTTTT.

This clonotype was seen at least ten times. The chain carries TRBV20-1 and TRBJ2-7; 7 bases are shared with TRBD2. Germline V gives CDR1 DFQATT, CDR2 SNEGSKA (reference sequence). The junction had 8 bases not matched to a gene; V was cut back by 0 bases and J by 6 bases. This CDR3 has 14 residues. For the CDR3, the DNA is TGCAGTGCTAGAGATAGCGGGTTGCCGGTCGAGCAGTACGTC. The encoded protein is CSARDSGLPVEQYV.